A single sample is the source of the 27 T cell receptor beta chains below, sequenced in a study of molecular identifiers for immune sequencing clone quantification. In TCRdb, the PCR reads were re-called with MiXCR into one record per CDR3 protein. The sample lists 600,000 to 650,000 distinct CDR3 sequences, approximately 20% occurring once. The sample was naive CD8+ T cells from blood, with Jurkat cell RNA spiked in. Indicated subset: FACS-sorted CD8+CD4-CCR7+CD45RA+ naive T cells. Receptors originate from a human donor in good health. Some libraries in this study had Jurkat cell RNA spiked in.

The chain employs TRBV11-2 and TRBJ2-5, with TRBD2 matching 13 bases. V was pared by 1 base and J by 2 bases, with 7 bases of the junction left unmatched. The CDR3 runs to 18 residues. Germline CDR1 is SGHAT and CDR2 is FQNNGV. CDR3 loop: CASSLVDGTSGVQETQYF. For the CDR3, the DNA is TGTGCCAGCAGCTTAGTGGACGGGACTAGCGGGGTGCAAGAGACCCAGTACTTC.

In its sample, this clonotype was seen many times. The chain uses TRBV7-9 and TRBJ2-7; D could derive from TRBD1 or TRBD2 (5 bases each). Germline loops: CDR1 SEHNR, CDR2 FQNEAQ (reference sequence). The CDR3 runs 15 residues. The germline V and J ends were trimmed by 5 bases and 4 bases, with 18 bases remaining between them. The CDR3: CASSPSLGVGYEQYF. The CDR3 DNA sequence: TGTGCCAGCAGCCCCTCGTTGGGGGTAGGGTACGAGCAGTACTTC.

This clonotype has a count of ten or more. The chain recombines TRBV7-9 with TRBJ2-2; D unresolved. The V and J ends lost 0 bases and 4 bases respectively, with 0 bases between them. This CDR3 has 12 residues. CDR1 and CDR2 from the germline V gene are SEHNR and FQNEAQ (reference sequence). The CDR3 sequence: CASSLATGELFF. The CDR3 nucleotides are TGTGCCAGCAGCTTAGCCACCGGGGAGCTGTTTTTT. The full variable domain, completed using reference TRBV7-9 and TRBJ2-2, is DTGVSQNPRHKITKRGQNVTFRCDPISEHNRLYWYRQTLGQGPEFLTYFQNEAQLEKSRLLSDRFSAERPKGSFSTLEIQRTEQGDSAMYLCASSLATGELFFGEGSRLTVL.

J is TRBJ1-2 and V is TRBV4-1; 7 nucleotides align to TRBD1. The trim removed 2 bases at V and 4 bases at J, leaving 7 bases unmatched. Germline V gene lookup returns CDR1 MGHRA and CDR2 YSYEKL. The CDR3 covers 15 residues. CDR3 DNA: TGCGCCAGCAGCCAAATACAGGGGACGGCCTATGGCTACACCTTC. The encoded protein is CASSQIQGTAYGYTF.

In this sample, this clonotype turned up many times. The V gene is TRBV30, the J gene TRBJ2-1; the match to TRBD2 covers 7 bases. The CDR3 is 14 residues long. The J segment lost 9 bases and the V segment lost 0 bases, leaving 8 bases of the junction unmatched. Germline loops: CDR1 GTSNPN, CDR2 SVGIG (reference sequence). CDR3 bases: TGTGCCTGGAGTGTTTTGGCGGGAGTCGGTGAGCAGTTCTTC. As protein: CAWSVLAGVGEQFF. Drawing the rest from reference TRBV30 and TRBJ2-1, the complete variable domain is SQTIHQWPATLVQPVGSPLSLECTVEGTSNPNLYWYRQAAGRGLQLLFYSVGIGQISSEVPQNLSASRPQDRQFILSSKKLLLSDSGFYLCAWSVLAGVGEQFFGPGTRLTVL.

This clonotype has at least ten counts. CDR3 protein: CASSKTLQGRYNSPLHF. CDR3 nucleotides: TGCGCCAGCAGCAAAACACTCCAGGGTCGCTATAATTCACCCCTCCACTTT. The chain couples TRBV5-1 to TRBJ1-6, with D perhaps TRBD1 (5 bases). Germline-derived CDR1 and CDR2 are SGHRS and YFSETQ. CDR3 length: 17 amino acids. Trimming left V 4 bases short and J 3 bases short, with 17 bases between.

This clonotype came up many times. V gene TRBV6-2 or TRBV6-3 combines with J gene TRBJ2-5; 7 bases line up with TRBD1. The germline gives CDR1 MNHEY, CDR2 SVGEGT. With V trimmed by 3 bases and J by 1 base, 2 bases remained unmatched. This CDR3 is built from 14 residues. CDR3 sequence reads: CASSYWTGQETQYF. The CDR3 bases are TGTGCCAGCAGTTATTGGACAGGCCAAGAGACCCAGTACTTC.

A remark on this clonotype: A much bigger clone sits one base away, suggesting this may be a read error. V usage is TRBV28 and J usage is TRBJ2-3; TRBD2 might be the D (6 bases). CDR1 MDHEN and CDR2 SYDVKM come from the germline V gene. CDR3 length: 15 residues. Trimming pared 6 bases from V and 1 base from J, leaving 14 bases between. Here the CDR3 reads CASRPLREGTDTQYF. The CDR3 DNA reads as TGTGCCAGCAGGCCGTTGAGGGAGGGCACAGATACGCAGTATTTT.

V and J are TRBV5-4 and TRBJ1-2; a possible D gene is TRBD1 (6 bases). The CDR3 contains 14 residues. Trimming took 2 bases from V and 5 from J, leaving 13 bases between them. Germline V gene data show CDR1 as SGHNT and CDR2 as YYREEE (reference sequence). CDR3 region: CASSFPGTPYGYTF. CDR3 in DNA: TGTGCCAGCAGCTTCCCTGGGACACCATATGGCTACACCTTC. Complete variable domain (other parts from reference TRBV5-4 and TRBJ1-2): ETGVTQSPTHLIKTRGQQVTLRCSSQSGHNTVSWYQQALGQGPQFIFQYYREEENGRGNFPPRFSGLQFPNYSSELNVNALELDDSALYLCASSFPGTPYGYTFGSGTRLTVV.

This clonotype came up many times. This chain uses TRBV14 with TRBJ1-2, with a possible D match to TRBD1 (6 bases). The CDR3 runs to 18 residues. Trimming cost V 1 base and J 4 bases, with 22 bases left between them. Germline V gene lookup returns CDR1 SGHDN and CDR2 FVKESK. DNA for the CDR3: TGTGCCAGCAGCCAAGCCGAACTGTTACCGTCGGGGGCCTATGGCTACACCTTC. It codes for CASSQAELLPSGAYGYTF.

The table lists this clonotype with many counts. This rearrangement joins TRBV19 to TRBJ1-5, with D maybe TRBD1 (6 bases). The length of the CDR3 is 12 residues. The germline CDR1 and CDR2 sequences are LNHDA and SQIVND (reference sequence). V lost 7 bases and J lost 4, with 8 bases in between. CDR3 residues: CASIGGNQPQHF. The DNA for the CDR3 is TGTGCCAGTATAGGGGGAAATCAGCCCCAGCATTTT.

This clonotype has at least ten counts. The CDR3, as DNA: TGCGCCAGCAGCTTGGTCCCCCAGCAGGGGATGGACTATGGCTACACCTTC. Translated: CASSLVPQQGMDYGYTF. The chain recombines TRBV5-1 with TRBJ1-2; tentatively, D is TRBD1 (6 bases). This CDR3 has 17 residues. V shed 0 bases and J shed 3 bases, with 18 bases lying between them. Germline CDR1 is SGHRS and CDR2 is YFSETQ.

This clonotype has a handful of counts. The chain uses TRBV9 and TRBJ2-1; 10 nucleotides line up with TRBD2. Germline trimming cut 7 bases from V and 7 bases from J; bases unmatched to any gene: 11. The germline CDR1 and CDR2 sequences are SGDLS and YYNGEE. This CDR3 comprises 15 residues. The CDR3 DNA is TGTGCCAGCGGCACTAGCGGGGCCGCTGGGAATGAGCAGTTCTTC. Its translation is CASGTSGAAGNEQFF.

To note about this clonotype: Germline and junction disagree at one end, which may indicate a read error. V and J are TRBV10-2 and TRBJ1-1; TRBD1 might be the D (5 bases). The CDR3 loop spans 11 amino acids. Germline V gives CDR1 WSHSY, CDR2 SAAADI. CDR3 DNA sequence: TGCGCCAGCAGTGATGGGGCTGAAGCTTCCTTT. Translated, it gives CASSDGAEASF.

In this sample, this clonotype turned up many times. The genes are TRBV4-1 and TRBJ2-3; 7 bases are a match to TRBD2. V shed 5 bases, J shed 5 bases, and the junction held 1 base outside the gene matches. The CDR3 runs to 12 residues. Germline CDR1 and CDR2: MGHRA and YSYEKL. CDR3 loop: CASSWEGDTQYF. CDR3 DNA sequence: TGCGCCAGCAGCTGGGAGGGAGATACGCAGTATTTT.

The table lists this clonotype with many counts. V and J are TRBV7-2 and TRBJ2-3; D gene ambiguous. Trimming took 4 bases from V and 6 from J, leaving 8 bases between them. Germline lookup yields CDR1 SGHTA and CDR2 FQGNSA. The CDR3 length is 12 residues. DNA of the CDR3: TGTGCCAGCAGCTGGGTGGGGGATACGCAGTATTTT. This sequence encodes CASSWVGDTQYF.

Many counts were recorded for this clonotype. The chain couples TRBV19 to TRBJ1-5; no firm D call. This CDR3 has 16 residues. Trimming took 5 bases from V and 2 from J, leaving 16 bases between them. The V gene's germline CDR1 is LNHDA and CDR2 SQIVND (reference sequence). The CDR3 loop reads CASSLLEVIGNQPQHF. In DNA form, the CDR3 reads TGTGCCAGTAGTCTTCTTGAGGTTATAGGCAATCAGCCCCAGCATTTT.

CDR3 loop: CASSLSGVNSGANVLTF. The CDR3 DNA sequence: TGTGCCAGCAGTTTATCCGGGGTCAACTCTGGGGCCAACGTCCTGACTTTC. V and J are TRBV12-3 or TRBV12-4 and TRBJ2-6; TRBD2 is a possible D gene (5 bases). This CDR3 is 17 amino acids long. Between the trimmed V and J ends, which lost 2 bases and 0 bases, there was a span of 11 bases.

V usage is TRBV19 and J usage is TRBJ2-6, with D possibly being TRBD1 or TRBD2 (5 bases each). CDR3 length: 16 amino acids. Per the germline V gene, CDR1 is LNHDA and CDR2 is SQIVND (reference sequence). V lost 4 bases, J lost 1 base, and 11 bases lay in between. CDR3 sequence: CASSKGDRSGANVLTF. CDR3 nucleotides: TGTGCCAGTAGTAAGGGAGACAGATCTGGGGCCAACGTCCTGACTTTC.

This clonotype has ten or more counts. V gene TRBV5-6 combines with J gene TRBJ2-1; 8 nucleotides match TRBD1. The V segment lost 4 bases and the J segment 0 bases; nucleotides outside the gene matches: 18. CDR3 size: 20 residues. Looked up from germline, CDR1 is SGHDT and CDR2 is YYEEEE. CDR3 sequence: CASSPDTTGAGWSSYNEQFF. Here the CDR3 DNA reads TGTGCCAGCAGCCCGGATACGACAGGGGCCGGGTGGAGCTCCTACAATGAGCAGTTCTTC.

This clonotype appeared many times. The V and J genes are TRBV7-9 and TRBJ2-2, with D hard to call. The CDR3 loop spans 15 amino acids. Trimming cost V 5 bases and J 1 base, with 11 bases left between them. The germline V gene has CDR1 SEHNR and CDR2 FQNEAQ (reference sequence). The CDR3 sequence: CASSHIDLNTGELFF. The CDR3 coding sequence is TGTGCCAGCAGCCACATAGACCTGAACACCGGGGAGCTGTTTTTT.

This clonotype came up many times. The CDR3 coding sequence is TGCGCCAGCAGCGACCTGCCCGACTCCTACGAGCAGTACTTC. This translates into CASSDLPDSYEQYF. The chain uses TRBV5-1 and TRBJ2-7; D unresolved. The germline gives CDR1 SGHRS, CDR2 YFSETQ. This CDR3 contains 14 residues. V gave up 4 bases and J gave up 0 bases, with 11 bases separating them. Complete variable domain (other parts from reference TRBV5-1 and TRBJ2-7): KAGVTQTPRYLIKTRGQQVTLSCSPISGHRSVSWYQQTPGQGLQFLFEYFSETQRNKGNFPGRFSGRQFSNSRSEMNVSTLELGDSALYLCASSDLPDSYEQYFGPGTRLTVT.

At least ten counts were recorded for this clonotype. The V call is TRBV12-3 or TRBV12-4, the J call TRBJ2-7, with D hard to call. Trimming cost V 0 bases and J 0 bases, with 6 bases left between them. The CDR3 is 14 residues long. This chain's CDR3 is CASSLARYSYEQYF. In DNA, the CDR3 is TGTGCCAGCAGTTTAGCCAGGTACTCCTACGAGCAGTACTTC.

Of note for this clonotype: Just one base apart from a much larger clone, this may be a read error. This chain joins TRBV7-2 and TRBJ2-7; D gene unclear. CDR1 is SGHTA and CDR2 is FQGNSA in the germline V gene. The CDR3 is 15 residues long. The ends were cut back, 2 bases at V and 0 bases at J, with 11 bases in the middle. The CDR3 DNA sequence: TGTGCCAGCAGCTTAACCTCCAGGTTCTCCTACGAGCAGTACTTC. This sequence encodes CASSLTSRFSYEQYF.

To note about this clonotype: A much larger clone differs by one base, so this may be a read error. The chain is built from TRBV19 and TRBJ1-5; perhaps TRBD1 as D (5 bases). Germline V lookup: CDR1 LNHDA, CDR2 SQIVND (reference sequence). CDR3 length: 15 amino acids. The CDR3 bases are TGTGCCAGTGGTATTTATGGGGGTTCGCATCAGCCCCAGCATTTT. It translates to CASGIYGGSHQPQHF.

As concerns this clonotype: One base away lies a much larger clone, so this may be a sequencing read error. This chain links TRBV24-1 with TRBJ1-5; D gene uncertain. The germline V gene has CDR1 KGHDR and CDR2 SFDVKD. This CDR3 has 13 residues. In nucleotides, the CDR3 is TGTGCCACCAGTAGAAGAGAGAATCAGCTCCAGCATTTT. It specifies CATSRRENQLQHF.

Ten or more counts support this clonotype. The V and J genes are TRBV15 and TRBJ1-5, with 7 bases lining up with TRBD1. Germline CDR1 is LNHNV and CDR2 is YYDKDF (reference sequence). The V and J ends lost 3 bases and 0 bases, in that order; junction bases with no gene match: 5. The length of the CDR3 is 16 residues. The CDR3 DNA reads TGTGCCACCAGCAGCGACAGGGATTATAGCAATCAGCCCCAGCATTTT. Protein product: CATSSDRDYSNQPQHF. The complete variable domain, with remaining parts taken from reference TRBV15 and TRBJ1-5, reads DAMVIQNPRYQVTQFGKPVTLSCSQTLNHNVMYWYQQKSSQAPKLLFHYYDKDFNNEADTPDNFQSRRPNTSFCFLDIRSPGLGDTAMYLCATSSDRDYSNQPQHFGDGTRLSIL.